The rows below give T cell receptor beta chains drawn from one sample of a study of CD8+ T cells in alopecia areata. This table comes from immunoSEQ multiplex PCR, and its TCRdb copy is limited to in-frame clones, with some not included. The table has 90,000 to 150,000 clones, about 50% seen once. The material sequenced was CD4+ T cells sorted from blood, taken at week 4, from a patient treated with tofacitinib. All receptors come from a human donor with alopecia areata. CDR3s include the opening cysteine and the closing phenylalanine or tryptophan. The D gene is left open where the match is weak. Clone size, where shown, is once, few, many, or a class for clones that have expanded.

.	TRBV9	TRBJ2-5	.	CASSGGANMRETQYF	TGTGCCAGCAGCGGGGGGGCTAACATGCGCGAGACCCAGTACTTC
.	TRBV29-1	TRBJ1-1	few	CSDLTVGTEAFF	TGCAGCGATTTGACAGTGGGTACTGAAGCTTTCTTT
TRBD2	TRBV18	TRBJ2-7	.	CASSPLGTSGFYEQYF	TGTGCCAGCTCACCACTGGGGACTAGCGGATTCTACGAGCAGTACTTC
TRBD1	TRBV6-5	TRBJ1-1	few	CASSLQGAGNTEAFF	TGTGCCAGCAGTTTACAGGGGGCGGGAAACACTGAAGCTTTCTTT
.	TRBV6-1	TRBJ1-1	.	CASTSTGNTEAFF	TGTGCCAGCACCTCGACAGGGAACACTGAAGCTTTCTTT
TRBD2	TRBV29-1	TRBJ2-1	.	CSVEVASGRGNEQFF	TGCAGCGTTGAAGTGGCTAGCGGGAGGGGCAATGAGCAGTTCTTC
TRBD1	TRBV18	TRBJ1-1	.	CASGTGENTEAFF	TGTGCCAGCGGGACAGGGGAGAACACTGAAGCTTTCTTT
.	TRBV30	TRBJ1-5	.	CAHGLQDQPQHF	TGTGCCCACGGACTGCAGGATCAGCCCCAGCATTTT
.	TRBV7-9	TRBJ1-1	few	CASSLLAENTEAFF	TGTGCCAGCAGCTTACTCGCAGAGAACACTGAAGCTTTCTTT
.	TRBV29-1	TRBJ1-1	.	CSVPNTRGATEAFF	TGCAGCGTCCCAAATACGAGGGGGGCCACTGAAGCTTTCTTT
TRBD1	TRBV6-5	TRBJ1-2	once	CASSYRTGAYGYTF	TGTGCCAGCAGTTACAGGACAGGGGCCTATGGCTACACCTTC
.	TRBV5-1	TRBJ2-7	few	CASSLDAGAYEQYF	TGCGCCAGCAGCTTGGATGCCGGAGCCTACGAGCAGTACTTC
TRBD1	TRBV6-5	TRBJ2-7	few	CASRGQGLSEQYF	TGTGCCAGCAGGGGACAGGGTTTGAGCGAGCAGTACTTC
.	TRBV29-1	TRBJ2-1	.	CSVVAPNRRSYNEQFF	TGCAGCGTTGTAGCCCCAAACCGCCGCTCCTACAATGAGCAGTTCTTC
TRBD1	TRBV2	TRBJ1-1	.	CASSGQGTTEAFF	TGTGCCAGCAGTGGACAGGGGACTACTGAAGCTTTCTTT
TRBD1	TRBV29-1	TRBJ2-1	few	CSVEGGVRDRAYNEQFF	TGCAGCGTTGAAGGTGGAGTCCGGGACAGGGCGTACAATGAGCAGTTCTTC
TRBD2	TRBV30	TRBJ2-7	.	CAWRLAGSSYEQYF	TGTGCCTGGAGGCTAGCGGGATCCTCCTACGAGCAGTACTTC
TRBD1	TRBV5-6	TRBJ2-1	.	CASSLGTGSSHNEQFF	TGTGCCAGCAGCTTGGGGACAGGGTCGTCTCACAATGAGCAGTTCTTC
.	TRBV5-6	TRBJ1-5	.	CASSLTESQPQHF	TGTGCCAGCAGCTTAACAGAGAGTCAGCCCCAGCATTTT
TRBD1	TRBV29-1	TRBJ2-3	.	CSVKGQGSSDTQYF	TGCAGCGTTAAAGGACAGGGGTCGTCGGATACGCAGTATTTT
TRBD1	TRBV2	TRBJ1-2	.	CASRPTGDDGYTF	TGTGCCAGCAGGCCCACAGGGGATGATGGCTACACCTTC
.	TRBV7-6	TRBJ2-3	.	CASSLELGTQYF	TGTGCCAGCAGCTTAGAACTAGGGACGCAGTATTTT
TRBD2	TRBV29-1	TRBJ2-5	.	CSVGRLAGIQETQYF	TGCAGCGTTGGTCGGCTAGCGGGGATCCAAGAGACCCAGTACTTC
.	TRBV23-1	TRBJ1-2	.	CASSQSKGIYGYTF	TGCGCCAGCAGTCAATCAAAGGGAATCTATGGCTACACCTTC
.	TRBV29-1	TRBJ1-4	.	CSVEDPRGREKLFF	TGCAGCGTTGAAGATCCAAGGGGCAGGGAAAAACTGTTTTTT
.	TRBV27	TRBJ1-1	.	CASSFTQRNTEAFF	TGTGCCAGCAGTTTTACGCAGAGGAACACTGAAGCTTTCTTT
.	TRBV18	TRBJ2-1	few	CASSPPSNSYNEQFF	TGTGCCAGCTCACCCCCTAGCAACTCCTACAATGAGCAGTTCTTC
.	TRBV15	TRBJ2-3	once	CATSRDVTSTDTQYF	TGTGCCACCAGCAGAGATGTGACTAGCACAGATACGCAGTATTTT
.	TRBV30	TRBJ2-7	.	CAWSVGRRSYEQYF	TGTGCCTGGAGTGTGGGCCGCCGCTCCTACGAGCAGTACTTC
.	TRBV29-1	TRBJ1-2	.	CSVDRINYGYTF	TGCAGCGTTGATAGGATAAACTATGGCTACACCTTC
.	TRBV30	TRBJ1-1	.	CARETMNTEAFF	TGTGCCCGAGAGACCATGAACACTGAAGCTTTCTTT
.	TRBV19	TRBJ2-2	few	CASSTGTITGELFF	TGTGCCAGTAGCACCGGGACCATCACCGGGGAGCTGTTTTTT